The rows below give T cell receptor beta chains drawn from one sample of a study of siplizumab effects on memory and regulatory T cells. Repertoires were generated with immunoSEQ multiplex PCR, while TCRdb's copy carries only in-frame clones and drops some. The sample consists of some 100,000 clones, about 91% of them appearing once. Sequencing was performed on CD4+ T cells sorted from blood. The receptors stem from a human donor in good health. Each CDR3 is given with its conserved first and last residue. The D gene is left open where the match is weak.

d_call j_call v_call cdr3_length cdr3_aa
NA TRBJ1-6 TRBV27 17 CASSLSPRVSYNSPLHF
NA TRBJ2-3 TRBV6-1 15 CASRRPGVSTDTQYF
NA TRBJ2-7 TRBV4-3 14 CASSQEHRLYEQYF
NA TRBJ2-5 TRBV10-3 13 CAISETGRETQYF
NA TRBJ2-7 TRBV11-3 13 CASSFGGTNEQYF
NA TRBJ2-3 TRBV5-1 15 CASSDRVGSLNTQYF
TRBD2 TRBJ2-1 TRBV7-3 14 CASSPGGSYNEQFF
TRBD2 TRBJ2-1 TRBV19 16 CASTALVSGGYNEQFF
TRBD1 TRBJ1-5 TRBV4-1 17 CASSQDPRGQGGTPQHF
NA TRBJ2-5 TRBV7-3 16 CASSPTPGRGRETQYF
TRBD2 TRBJ2-7 TRBV18 14 CASSPGTSGGEQYF
NA TRBJ2-7 TRBV7-2 14 CASSDRGAGTTQYF
NA TRBJ2-4 TRBV4-2 12 CASSEQGNIQYF
NA TRBJ1-3 TRBV5-1 14 CASSFPDSGNTIYF
TRBD1 TRBJ2-1 TRBV5-6 13 CASSQTGSAEQFF
NA TRBJ2-1 TRBV7-2 17 CASSLVRGASSYNEQFF
TRBD2 TRBJ2-5 TRBV5-1 14 CASSWEGSQETQYF
NA TRBJ2-1 TRBV9 14 CASSVVGGAGEQFF
TRBD2 TRBJ2-2 TRBV19 16 CASTIGASGGTGELFF
TRBD1 TRBJ1-1 TRBV11-1 16 CASSFGTGNGRAEAFF
NA TRBJ2-5 TRBV28 13 CASSRSGPGTQYF
NA TRBJ1-6 TRBV15 16 CATSREVSTGTSPLHF
TRBD1 TRBJ1-6 TRBV19 14 CASNRGGYNSPLHF
NA TRBJ1-1 TRBV10-1 15 CASSDSGAGETEAFF
TRBD2 TRBJ2-1 TRBV4-2 16 CASSQERLAGAGKQFF
NA TRBJ2-2 TRBV27 14 CASKGYQGSGELFF
NA TRBJ2-1 TRBV11-3 13 CASSLDSLNEQFF
TRBD1 TRBJ1-1 TRBV19 18 CASSTGTGGGGRLTEAFF
NA TRBJ2-2 TRBV6-6 15 CASSHQGPLAGELFF
NA TRBJ2-7 TRBV7-3 13 CASSSRGGYEQYF